The rows below give T cell receptor beta chains drawn from one sample of a study of CD8 T cells in ankylosing spondylitis. MiXCR was run by TCRdb on the 5' RACE reads, yielding one entry per CDR3 protein. The table lists 250,000 to 400,000 distinct CDR3 sequences, around a tenth of them singletons. The sequencing input was blood, either unsorted or a sorted T cell fraction (not recorded which). Receptor source: a female donor with ankylosing spondylitis or in good health (not recorded which). The CDR3 runs from the conserved cysteine through the conserved F or W. Clone size, where shown, is once, few, many, or a class for clones that have expanded.

size | V | CDR3
few | TRBV7-2 | CASSSQGSRTDTQYF
NA | TRBV7-6 | CASSVTSGGLPDTQYF
many | TRBV2 | CASSETSGLAGYNEQFF
few | TRBV10-3 | CAISERPGSEQYF
many | TRBV5-1 | CASSFSGFGTGELFF
few | TRBV20-1 | CSARPLGSGGLNEQFF
NA | TRBV14 | CASSTQSRASYEQYF
few | TRBV10-3 | CAISKRQGRNTEAFF
many | TRBV20-1 | CSVRGGSYNEQFF
many | TRBV7-8 | CASSVGLAYWDTQYF
NA | TRBV20-1 | CSALQNFANGYTF
many | TRBV4-1 | CASSQVGVADTQYF
many | TRBV6-2/TRBV6-3 | CASRDLNTEAFF
many | TRBV11-2 | CASSLRPLSKRGGETQYF
NA | TRBV5-5 | CASSPLTENYGYTF
many | TRBV12-3/TRBV12-4 | CASRGQYNQPQHF
many | TRBV7-8 | CASSLAGGLLETQYF
few | TRBV11-2 | CASSYGRTLTDTQYF
NA | TRBV5-1 | CASSLVVGTDTQYF
NA | TRBV7-6 | CASSLVRGGAEAFF
NA | TRBV2 | CASNTGQGTDGYTF
few | TRBV7-9 | CASNPGTSYEQYF
NA | TRBV28 | CASSPTSHSGRIRQYF
NA | TRBV7-8 | CASSLAGRLLEQYF
many | TRBV20-1 | CSARGTGEDTIYF
many | TRBV7-6 | CASSLEAGVKNIQYF
many | TRBV7-2 | CASSLKVGNEKLFF
many | TRBV20-1 | CSASGTPEGGYTF
NA | TRBV9 | CASSPGHLGNTEAFF
many | TRBV5-1 | CASSSGGQGVFNEQFF
many | TRBV5-1 | CASSEDSNYGYTF
few | TRBV27 | CASTKGGISAGNTIYF
many | TRBV3-1 | CASSHPKTGRWGYTF
many | TRBV5-1 | CASSLDEGLSYNEQFF
few | TRBV7-9 | CASSLGVSGGNYEQYF
many | TRBV20-1 | CSAREPFSSYEQYF
many | TRBV20-1 | CSASPLRGDQETQYF
NA | TRBV15 | CATSRGRGMNTEAFF
many | TRBV4-1 | CASSQDSITGELFF
many | TRBV15 | CATSRDITTDTQYF
many | TRBV10-2 | CASTLATGYEQYF
many | TRBV6-1 | CASSGLRGSTGELFF
many | TRBV27 | CASSLSRDTDTQYF
few | TRBV5-1 | CASSYEFFKGETQYF
few | TRBV7-9 | CASSPLGDSHTQETQYF
many | TRBV20-1 | CSAKIKSTSSPLHF
NA | TRBV5-5 | CASSSLGEQYF
many | TRBV12-3/TRBV12-4 | CASSQDMNNQPQHF
few | TRBV20-1 | CSGGGSYEQYF
many | TRBV29-1 | CSVGGHNTGELFF
many | TRBV7-2 | CASSNQGGDQPQHF
few | TRBV5-1 | CASSQSFGGAYNEQFF
NA | TRBV2 | CAGAREENTEAFF
many | TRBV27 | CASSLRAGSDTGELFF
few | TRBV5-1 | CASSREDKPTDTQYF
many | TRBV29-1 | CSVVGGYTDTQYF
NA | TRBV20-1 | CSARDGSLRGVDAFF
many | TRBV29-1 | CSATGTTYTGELFF